This TCR beta chain was captured by sequencing in a study of cytomegalovirus exposure and HLA in healthy donors (dated by TCRdb to 2017 to 2019). For the wider study: An earlier analysis of 587 of the donors reported 250 to 350 Gb of sequence data and 95 million to 120 million unique TCR beta sequences obtained from about 179 million T cells. Roughly 300 gigabases of sequencing data and tens of millions of unique TCR sequences made up an early release that covered under 750 HLA-typed donors. The genetic ancestry cluster associated with self-reported Caucasian donors included about 81% of the roughly 360 genotyped donors. The study was designed to test whether signatures of past pathogen exposure could be identified by cataloging public T cell receptors. The study used immunosequencing to profile the T cell repertoires of approximately 640 subjects and linked those repertoires to cytomegalovirus serostatus. In addition to the first cohort of several hundred subjects, a separate validation cohort of around 110 different subjects was used. The study combined high-throughput TCR immunosequencing, statistical association of individual TCRs with disease status, and machine learning to predict cytomegalovirus infection status. To study patterns of TCR occurrence, a later analysis re-analyzed previously published TCR beta repertoires from around 700 donors and added high-resolution HLA genotyping. Rather than using new phenotypic data, the later analysis identified candidate immune exposures from TCR beta sequences and from how often those sequences occurred across donors. An earlier analysis of a few hundred of the donors applied high-throughput TCR beta sequencing to assess whether each TCR beta V gene segment acted as functional or pseudogenic. Donor age, sex, ethnicity and CMV serostatus were compiled alongside the repertoire data. A later genetic analysis used genome-wide SNP genotypes for about 65% of the roughly 670 donors, treating that subset as a discovery cohort. Every discovery cohort repertoire had been produced on one sequencing platform. Class I and class II HLA loci were covered by the typing at four-digit resolution. The number of typed donors differed by locus: roughly 620-630 for A, B, C, DRB1 and DQB1; 522 for DQA1; some 590 for DPA1; and about 450 for DPB1. A handful of DR-DQ haplotypes were handled as single units for association and clustering because linkage in the cohort was strong. Across some 400 genotyped donors of the cohort, an average of approximately 200,000 unique TCR beta nucleotide sequences per donor were sequenced, and roughly 20% of those sequences were non-productive. Findings and caveats that apply to the study as a whole: Specific HLA alleles were associated with 16,951 TCR beta sequences at a false discovery rate of 0.05 in a later analysis. The sequencing pipeline was judged likely to have produced a cluster of highly shared sequence variants as a technical artifact. In an earlier analysis of more than 450 of the donors, most TCR beta V segments were observed in productive rearrangements about 87% or about 30% of the time, broadly matching IMGT annotations. In vitro tests confirmed that a few of the cytomegalovirus-associated TCR beta chains recognize cytomegalovirus antigens. Some IMGT-functional V segments, including TRBV6-2 and TRBV6-3, could not be told apart with the 87-base-pair reads, so those segments were excluded. According to a later analysis, TCR association rates differed among HLA loci, with DRB1 alleles showing the most associated TCRs and HLA-C alleles showing the fewest. Assigning TCR associations to individual alleles was difficult when HLA alleles, especially DR and DQ, strongly co-occurred. According to a later analysis, most CMV-associated TCR beta chains appeared to be HLA-restricted, and the HLA associations seemed to be driven largely by CMV exposure. The authors suggested that the approach could potentially be generalized to other disease states and immunological phenotypes. Linkage disequilibrium might explain the correlated functional status among segregating V segments, but an unknown experimental factor could not be excluded. The study gave a list of more than 150 TCR beta chains associated with cytomegalovirus. Cytomegalovirus status was reported to be diagnosed by the classifier with high specificity and sensitivity in both the original and validation cohorts. Because HLA typing was unavailable for some donors at each locus, only the typed subset was used in association tests. According to a later genetic analysis, donors in an Asian-associated ancestry cluster had fewer N-insertions in productive TCRs than the approximately 700-donor mean. Roughly uniform sequencing depth across donors was assumed in presence/absence analyses, although this assumption may not hold. According to a later analysis, parvovirus B19, influenza, CMV and Epstein-Barr virus appeared linked to several top co-occurrence clusters. While some public TCRs were present in many individuals, most TCR sequences turned up only very rarely across donors. CMV serostatus was the only immune exposure information available for the cohort. A further reported finding was that TCR beta sequences accurately predicted the HLA-A and HLA-B alleles for most subjects in the first cohort. Only TCR beta chains were sequenced in this cohort, and the absence of alpha or paired-chain data limited detectable features. A later genetic analysis associated a missense DCLRE1C variant with V-gene and J-gene trimming of TCR beta chains, and an independent cohort replicated the association. In a later analysis, HLA-associated TCR beta chains showed more clonal expansion and lower generation probabilities than non-associated chains that were equally common. Because counts were too low, some 17 rarely observed V segments, including chromosome 9 orphons, were excluded from the earlier analysis of around 640 of the donors.

The cohort consisted of 600 to 700 healthy bone marrow donors. At the time of sampling, every cohort member was nominally healthy, though immune exposures that went unrecorded were likely present. The donor tested CMV seronegative and was one of the 352 seronegative cohort members. Every donor gave a peripheral blood sample, and the peripheral blood mononuclear cells from that sample were used for TCR beta sequencing. Genomic DNA extraction from the blood cell samples was performed with the Qiagen DNeasy Blood Extraction Kit. Library prep was done by the immunoSEQ multiplex PCR assay. The multiplex PCR relied on a mix of 60 forward primers for TCR Vbeta segments and 13 reverse primers for TCR Jbeta segments. Amplification of the CDR3 region of rearranged TCR beta genes was performed with a multiplex PCR assay on genomic DNA. The Illumina HiSeq System was used to sequence the amplified TCR beta libraries as 87-base-pair reads. As for the original processing: Across the roughly 600 repertoires, a later analysis counted some 80 million unique TCR beta chains, roughly 11 million of which were shared by at least two donors. Raw reads were error-corrected and collapsed into unique sequences by a nearest-neighbor algorithm in which closely related sequences were merged to remove PCR and sequencing errors. CDR3 sequences were aligned to IMGT reference sequences to assign V, D and J gene segments. For a sequence to be retained, a match of at least six nucleotides to both a V gene segment and a J gene segment was required. A rearrangement was called productive if the CDR3 had no stop codons and remained in frame with V and J, and every other rearrangement was called non-productive. CDR3 was defined by IMGT convention, running from the second conserved V-encoded cysteine to the conserved J-encoded phenylalanine. The earlier analysis of about 610 of the donors excluded sequences that lacked an unambiguous match to a single V gene segment. An earlier analysis of fewer than 750 of the donors classified V segments as functional when productive rearrangements were above 56.7% and as segregating when the standard deviation between donors was above 5%. To diagnose cytomegalovirus status from the catalog of TCR beta chain sequences, a statistical classification framework was built. In a later analysis, V and J genes were assigned by comparing TCR nucleotide sequences against IMGT/GENE-DB human TR gene sequences. Using the TCRdist pipeline, a later analysis assigned CDR3 sequences along with most-parsimonious VDJ recombination scenarios. In a later analysis, each TCR beta chain was defined by its CDR3 amino acid sequence together with its V-gene family, and reads lacking a unique V-gene family were excluded. In a later analysis, nearly 600 highly shared, low-generation-probability nucleotide sequences were removed to address suspected cross-contamination and a sequencing artifact. For each public chain, a later analysis derived a clonal expansion index from normalized ranks of inferred template counts within each repertoire. In a later analysis, generation probabilities were computed with a VDJ recombination model fitted to out-of-frame rearrangements, and the resulting probabilities were checked against IGoR. In a later analysis, TCR-TCR, TCR-HLA and TCR-CMV co-occurrence was scored with hypergeometric tests, and a repertoire-size bias correction was applied to TCR pairs. A later analysis estimated false discovery rates by permuting HLA or CMV assignments 20 times. In a later analysis, co-occurring TCRs were grouped with DBSCAN, and TCRdist sequence similarity was added when clustering was performed within HLA-allele-positive subsets. Repertoires with fewer than 30,000 or more than 120,000 public chains, plus five repertoires with anomalous nucleotide sharing, were excluded from co-occurrence clustering. In its TCRdb copy, this immuneACCESS table keeps in-frame sequences only and misses some clones. Where compared with another copy, unresolved V genes explain less than half of these, and the others have no known cause. The V and J calls and clone size come from that table; D and trimming were worked out from the DNA. Across this sample there are more than 100,000 clones, with over 70% seen only once. The ten largest account for about 1.5% of the sample.

With respect to this clone: Its binding antigen is unknown. No much larger clonotype is one base removed from it; base qualities were not supplied.

V is shortened by 6 bases, J by 4 bases, and the region joining them spans 13 bases. Measured from the cysteine to the phenylalanine, the CDR3 is 13 residues long. Here the CDR3 DNA is all that survives: 39 bases in frame from base 1. CDR1 is given as MDHEN and CDR2 as SYDVKM, both from the germline V gene. The sequenced sample was PBMCs. The TCR sequence derives from a woman aged 18-29 years in good health and CMV-seronegative. The chain uses TRBV28 and TRBJ2-7, and the D gene may be TRBD1, 5 bases matching. The nucleotides read TGTGCCAGCAGGGTGTCAGGGAAATACGAGCAGTACTTC. It codes for CASRVSGKYEQYF. When the CDR3 is completed using the reference TRBV28 and TRBJ2-7 genes on either side, the full variable domain is DVKVTQSSRYLVKRTGEKVFLECVQDMDHENMFWYRQDPGLGLRLIYFSYDVKMKEKGDIPEGYSVSREKKERFSLILESASTNQTSMYLCASRVSGKYEQYFGPGTRLTVT.